What follows describes a single T cell receptor beta chain. The antigen is not known. The CDR3 runs 12 residues. V was pared by 5 bases and J by 1 base, with 1 base of the junction left unmatched. Germline V CDR1 and CDR2: GTSNPN, SVGIG (reference sequence). This record comes from a study of graft-versus-host responses after intestinal transplantation. Sequenced by immunoSEQ multiplex PCR; TCRdb stores in-frame clones only, minus some. This sample carries some 90,000 clones, about 93% of them seen once, and the ten largest clones take about 0.5%. The specimen comprised unstimulated CD8+ T cells sorted from spleen or lymph node cells, sampled before intestinal transplant. This rearrangement joins TRBV30 to TRBJ1-1, with TRBD1 matching over 7 bases. The sequence came from a human donor who received an intestinal transplant. CDR3 sequence: CAWRDRNTEAFF. As DNA, the CDR3 is TGTGCCTGGCGGGACAGGAACACTGAAGCTTTCTTT.